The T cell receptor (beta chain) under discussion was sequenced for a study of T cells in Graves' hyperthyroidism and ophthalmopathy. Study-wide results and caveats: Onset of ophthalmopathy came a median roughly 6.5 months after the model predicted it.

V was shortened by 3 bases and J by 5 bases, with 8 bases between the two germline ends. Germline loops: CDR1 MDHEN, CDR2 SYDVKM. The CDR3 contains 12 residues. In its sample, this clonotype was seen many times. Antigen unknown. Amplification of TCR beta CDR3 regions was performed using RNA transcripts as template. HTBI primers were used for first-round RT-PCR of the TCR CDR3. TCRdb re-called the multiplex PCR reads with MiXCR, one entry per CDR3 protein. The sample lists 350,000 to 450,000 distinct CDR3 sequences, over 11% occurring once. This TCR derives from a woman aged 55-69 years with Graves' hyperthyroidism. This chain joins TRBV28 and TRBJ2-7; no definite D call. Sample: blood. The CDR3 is CASSFRTHEQYF. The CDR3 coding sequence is TGTGCCAGCAGTTTCAGGACGCACGAGCAGTACTTC.